This TCR beta chain was obtained from a study of cytomegalovirus exposure and HLA in healthy donors. Turning to the study itself: Previous work identified roughly 110 million unique TCR beta sequences from approximately 190 million T cells.

This CDR3 spans 15 amino acids. Germline CDR1 is SGHRS and CDR2 is YFSETQ. With V trimmed by 0 bases and J by 6 bases, 6 bases remained unmatched. Whole-study results and caveats: Associated with cytomegalovirus, according to the listing, were 150 to 200 TCR beta chains.

Primers included in the PCR were 60 Vbeta and 13 Jbeta primers. The assay was immunoSEQ multiplex PCR, and TCRdb's table has in-frame clones only and misses some. The top ten clones hold 2% to 2.5% of a sample with about 180,000 clones, approximately 73% of them seen once. Worth noting for this clone: As yet, its antigen is unknown.

Sequenced: PBMCs. The TCR was taken from a woman aged 30 to 39 in good health and CMV-seropositive. The rearrangement joins TRBV5-1 to TRBJ2-5; 9 nucleotides match TRBD2. DNA for the CDR3: TGCGCCAGCAGCTTGGAGGCGGGGGGGCCCAAGACCCAGTACTTC. It yields the protein CASSLEAGGPKTQYF.